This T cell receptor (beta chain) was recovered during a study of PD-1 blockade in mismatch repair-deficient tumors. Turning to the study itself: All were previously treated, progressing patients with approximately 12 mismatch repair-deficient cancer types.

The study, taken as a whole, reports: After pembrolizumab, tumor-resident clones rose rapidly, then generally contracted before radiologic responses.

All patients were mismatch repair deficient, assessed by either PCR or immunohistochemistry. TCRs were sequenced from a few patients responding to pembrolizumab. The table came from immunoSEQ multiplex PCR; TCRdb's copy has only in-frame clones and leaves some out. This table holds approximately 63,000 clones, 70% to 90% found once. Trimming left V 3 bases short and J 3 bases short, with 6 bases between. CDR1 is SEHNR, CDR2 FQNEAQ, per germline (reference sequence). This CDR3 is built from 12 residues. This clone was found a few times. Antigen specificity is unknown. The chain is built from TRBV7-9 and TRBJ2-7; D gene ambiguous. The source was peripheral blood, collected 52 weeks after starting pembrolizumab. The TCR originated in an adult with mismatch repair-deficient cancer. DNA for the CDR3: TGTGCCAGCAGCTTTGGGGTCTACGAGCAGTACTTC. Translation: CASSFGVYEQYF.